The following is a T cell receptor (beta chain) sequence with its context. The protocol was immunoSEQ multiplex PCR, while the TCRdb copy is restricted to in-frame clones and leaves out a portion. This table has roughly 76,000 clones, roughly 94% appearing once. This entry comes from a study of technical replicates of blood from a few donors. The CDR3 contains 13 residues. The V segment lost 7 bases and the J segment 5 bases; nucleotides outside the gene matches: 4. Germline V CDR1 and CDR2: SGHTA, FQGNSA. This chain connects TRBV7-2 to TRBJ2-7, with 11 bases aligning to TRBD1. Specimen: T cells isolated from PBMCs. This receptor was taken from a human donor in good health. In nucleotides, the CDR3 is TGTGCCAGCACCCGGACAGGGGGCCACGAGCAGTACTTC. Translation: CASTRTGGHEQYF.